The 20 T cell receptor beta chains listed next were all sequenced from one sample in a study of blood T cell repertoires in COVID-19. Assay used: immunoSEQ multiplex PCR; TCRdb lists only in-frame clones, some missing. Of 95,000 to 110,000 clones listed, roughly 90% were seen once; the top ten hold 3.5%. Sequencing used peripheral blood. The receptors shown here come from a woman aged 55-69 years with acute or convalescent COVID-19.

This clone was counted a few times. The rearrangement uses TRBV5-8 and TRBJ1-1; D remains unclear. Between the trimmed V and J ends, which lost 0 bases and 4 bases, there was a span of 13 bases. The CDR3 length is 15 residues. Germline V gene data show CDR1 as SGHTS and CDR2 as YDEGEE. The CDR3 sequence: CASSLGLFRGTEAFF. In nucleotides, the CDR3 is TGTGCCAGCAGCTTGGGTCTCTTCCGGGGCACTGAAGCTTTCTTT.

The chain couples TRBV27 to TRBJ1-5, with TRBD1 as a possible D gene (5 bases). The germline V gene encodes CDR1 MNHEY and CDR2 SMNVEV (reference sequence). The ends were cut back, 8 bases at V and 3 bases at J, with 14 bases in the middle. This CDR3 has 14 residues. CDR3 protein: CASARQLTNQPQHF. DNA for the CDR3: TGTGCCAGCGCCAGACAGTTAACCAATCAGCCCCAGCATTTT.

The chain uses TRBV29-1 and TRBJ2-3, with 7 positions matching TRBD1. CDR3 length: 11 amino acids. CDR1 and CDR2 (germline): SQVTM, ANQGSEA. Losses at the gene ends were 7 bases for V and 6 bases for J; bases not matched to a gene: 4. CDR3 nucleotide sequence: TGCAGCGAAACACAGGGGGATACGCAGTATTTT. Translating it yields CSETQGDTQYF.

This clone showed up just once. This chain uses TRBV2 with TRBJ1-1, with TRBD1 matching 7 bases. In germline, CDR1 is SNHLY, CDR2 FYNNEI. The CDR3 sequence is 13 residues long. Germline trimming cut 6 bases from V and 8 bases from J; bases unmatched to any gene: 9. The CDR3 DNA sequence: TGTGCCAGCAGCCTACAGGGGATCGCCGAAGCTTTCTTT. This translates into CASSLQGIAEAFF.

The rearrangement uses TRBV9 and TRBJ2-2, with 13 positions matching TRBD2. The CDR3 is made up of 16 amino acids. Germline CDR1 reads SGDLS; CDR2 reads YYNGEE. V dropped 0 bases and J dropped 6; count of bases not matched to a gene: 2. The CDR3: CASSVGTSGSPGELFF. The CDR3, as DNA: TGTGCCAGCAGCGTAGGGACTAGCGGGAGCCCCGGGGAGCTGTTTTTT.

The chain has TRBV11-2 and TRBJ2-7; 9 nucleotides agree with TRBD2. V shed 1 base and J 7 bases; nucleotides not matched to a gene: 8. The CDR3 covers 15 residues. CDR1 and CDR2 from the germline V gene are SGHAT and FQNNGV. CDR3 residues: CASSLALAGLREQYF. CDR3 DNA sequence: TGTGCCAGCAGCTTAGCGCTAGCGGGATTGAGGGAGCAGTACTTC.

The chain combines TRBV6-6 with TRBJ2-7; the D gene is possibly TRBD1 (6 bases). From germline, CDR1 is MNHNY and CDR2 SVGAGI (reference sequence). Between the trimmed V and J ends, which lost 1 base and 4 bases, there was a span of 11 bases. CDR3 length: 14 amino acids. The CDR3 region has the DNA TGTGCCAGCAGTTACTTGGACAGTGCTTACGAGCAGTACTTC. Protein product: CASSYLDSAYEQYF.

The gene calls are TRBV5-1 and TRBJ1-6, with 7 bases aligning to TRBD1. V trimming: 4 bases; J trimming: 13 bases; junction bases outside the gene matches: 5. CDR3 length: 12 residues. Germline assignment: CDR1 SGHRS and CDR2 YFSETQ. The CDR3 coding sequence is TGCGCCAGCAGCGCGGACAGGTACCCCCTCCACTTT. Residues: CASSADRYPLHF.

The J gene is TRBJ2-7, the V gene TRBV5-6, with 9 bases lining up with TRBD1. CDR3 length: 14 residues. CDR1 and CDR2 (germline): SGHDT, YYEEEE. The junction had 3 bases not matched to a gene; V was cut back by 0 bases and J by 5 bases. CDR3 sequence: CASSLGGQGNEQYV. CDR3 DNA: TGTGCCAGCAGCTTGGGGGGACAGGGAAACGAGCAGTACGTC.

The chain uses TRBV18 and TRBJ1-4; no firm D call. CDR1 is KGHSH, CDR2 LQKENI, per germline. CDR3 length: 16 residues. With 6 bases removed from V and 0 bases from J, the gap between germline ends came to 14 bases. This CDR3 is CASSLNGVATNEKLFF. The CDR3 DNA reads TGTGCCAGCTCCCTGAACGGGGTTGCAACTAATGAAAAACTGTTTTTT.

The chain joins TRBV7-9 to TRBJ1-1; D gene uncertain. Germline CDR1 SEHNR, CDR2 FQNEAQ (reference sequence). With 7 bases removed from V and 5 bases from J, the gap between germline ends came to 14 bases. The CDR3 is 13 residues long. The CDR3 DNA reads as TGTGCCAGCAATGGGAGGAATGGGACTGAAGCTTTCTTT. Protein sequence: CASNGRNGTEAFF.

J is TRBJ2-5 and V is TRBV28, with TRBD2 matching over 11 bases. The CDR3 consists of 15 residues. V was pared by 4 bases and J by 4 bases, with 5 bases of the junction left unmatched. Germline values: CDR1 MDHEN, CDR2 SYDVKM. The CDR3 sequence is CASSSPLAGGETQYF. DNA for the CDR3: TGTGCCAGCAGTTCGCCCCTAGCGGGAGGAGAGACCCAGTACTTC.

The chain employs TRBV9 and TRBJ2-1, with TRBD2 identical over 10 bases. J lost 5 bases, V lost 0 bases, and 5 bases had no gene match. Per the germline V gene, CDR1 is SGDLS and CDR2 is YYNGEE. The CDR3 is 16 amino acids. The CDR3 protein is CASSVDPSGSHNEQFF. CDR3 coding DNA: TGTGCCAGCAGCGTAGATCCTAGCGGGAGCCACAATGAGCAGTTCTTC.

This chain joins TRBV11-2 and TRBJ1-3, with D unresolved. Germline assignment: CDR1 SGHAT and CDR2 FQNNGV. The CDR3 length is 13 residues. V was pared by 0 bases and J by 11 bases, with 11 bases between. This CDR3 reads CASSLEQFSAIYF. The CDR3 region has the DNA TGTGCCAGCAGCTTAGAGCAGTTCTCTGCCATATATTTT.

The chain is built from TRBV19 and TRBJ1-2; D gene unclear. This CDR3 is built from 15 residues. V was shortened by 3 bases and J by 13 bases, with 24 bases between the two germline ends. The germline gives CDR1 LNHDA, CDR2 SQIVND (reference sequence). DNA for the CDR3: TGTGCCAGTAGTATCGGCCAGGCTGGCTCCCATGTCGGCACCTTC. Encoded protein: CASSIGQAGSHVGTF.

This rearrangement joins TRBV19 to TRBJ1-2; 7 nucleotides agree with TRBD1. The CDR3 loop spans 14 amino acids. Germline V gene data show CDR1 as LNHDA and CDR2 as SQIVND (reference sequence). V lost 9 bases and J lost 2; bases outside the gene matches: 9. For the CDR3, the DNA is TGTGCCAGCAGGGACAGTCCCTCGAACTATGGCTACACCTTC. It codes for CASRDSPSNYGYTF.

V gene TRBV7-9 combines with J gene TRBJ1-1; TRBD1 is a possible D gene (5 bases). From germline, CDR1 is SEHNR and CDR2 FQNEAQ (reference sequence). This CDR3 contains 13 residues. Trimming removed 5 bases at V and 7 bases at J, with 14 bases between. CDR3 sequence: CASSPMAGLEAFF. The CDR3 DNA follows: TGTGCCAGCAGCCCCATGGCGGGACTTGAAGCTTTCTTT.

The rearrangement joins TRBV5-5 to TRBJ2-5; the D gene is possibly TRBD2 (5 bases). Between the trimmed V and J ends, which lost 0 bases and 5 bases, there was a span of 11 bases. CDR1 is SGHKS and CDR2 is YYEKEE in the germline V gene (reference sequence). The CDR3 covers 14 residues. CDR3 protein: CASSLDAGVETQYF. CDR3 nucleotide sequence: TGTGCCAGCAGCTTGGATGCCGGGGTCGAGACCCAGTACTTC.

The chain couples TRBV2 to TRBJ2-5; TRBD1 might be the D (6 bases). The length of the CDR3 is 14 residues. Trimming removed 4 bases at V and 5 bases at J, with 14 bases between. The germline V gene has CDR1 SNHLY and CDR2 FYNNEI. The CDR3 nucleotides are TGTGCCAGCAGTGGGACAGCGGTAGGGGAGACCCAGTACTTC. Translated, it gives CASSGTAVGETQYF.

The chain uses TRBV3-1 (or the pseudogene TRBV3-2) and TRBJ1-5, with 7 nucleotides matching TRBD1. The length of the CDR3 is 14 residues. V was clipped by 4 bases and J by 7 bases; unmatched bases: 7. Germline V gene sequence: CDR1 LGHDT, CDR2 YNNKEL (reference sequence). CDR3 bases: TGTGCCAGCAGCCGACAGGGAAGTTACCAGCCCCAGCATTTT. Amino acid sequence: CASSRQGSYQPQHF.